This TCR beta chain was identified during a study of blood T cell repertoires in COVID-19. Overall study context: Samples representing acute and convalescent COVID-19 were sourced from the United States, Italy and Spain. T cells, B-cell-depleted T cells, or PBMCs provided the cDNA or gDNA that served as material.

The germline CDR1 and CDR2 sequences are KGHDR and SFDVKD. This CDR3 is built from 12 residues. V was cut by 8 bases and J by 1 base, with 7 bases left in between. Per the authors' pipeline: The authors estimated nucleated cell counts from reference gene primer amplification. Libraries were prepared by immunoSEQ multiplex PCR; TCRdb keeps only in-frame clonotypes and omits some of them. Clone size and V and J calls were adopted from that table, with D and trimming inferred from the DNA. This table has roughly 70,000 clones, about 80% appearing once. J is TRBJ1-1 and V is TRBV24-1; a weak D match, TRBD1 (5 bases). The source is a human donor in a cohort sampled during active COVID-19. Sequenced sample: peripheral blood. The CDR3 sequence: CATKGQNTEAFF. CDR3 DNA: TGTGCCACCAAGGGGCAGAACACTGAAGCTTTCTTT.